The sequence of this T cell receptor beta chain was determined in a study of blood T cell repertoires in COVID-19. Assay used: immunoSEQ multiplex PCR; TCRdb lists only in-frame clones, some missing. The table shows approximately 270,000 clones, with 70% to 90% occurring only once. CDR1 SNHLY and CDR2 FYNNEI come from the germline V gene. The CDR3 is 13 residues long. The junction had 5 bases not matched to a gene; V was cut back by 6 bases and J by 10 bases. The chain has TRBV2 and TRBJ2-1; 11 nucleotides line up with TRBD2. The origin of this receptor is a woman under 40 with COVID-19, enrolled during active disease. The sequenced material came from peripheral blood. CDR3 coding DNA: TGTGCCAGCAGGGTAGCGGGGGGGGACGAGCAGTTCTTC. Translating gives CASRVAGGDEQFF.